The T cell receptor (beta chain) under discussion was sequenced for a study of T cell repertoires in ileal Crohn's disease (dated by TCRdb to the late 2010s). With respect to the entire study: Median disease duration was approximately 8.3 years, and around 40% of patients were identified as active smokers at the time of surgery. Every patient underwent surgery because of a complication, which was stricturing disease in 61% of cases and penetrating disease in around 39%. Roughly half of the patients were given postoperative therapy, with 11 receiving thiopurines and approximately 17 receiving anti-TNF agents. Biopsies taken from the inflamed portion of the ileum in the surgical resection specimen were designated as M0 samples. For commercial TCRB immunosequencing, approximately 460 nanograms of biopsy DNA were submitted for each sample. TCR repertoire analysis was done in roughly 57 Crohn's disease patients from a prospective multicentre cohort. The study was conducted in parallel with a multicentre cohort that was designed to identify predictors of early endoscopic recurrence following ileocolonic resection. A Rutgeerts score higher than i0 was the definition used for endoscopic postoperative recurrence. A total of about 170 mucosal samples from about 50 patients were sequenced, with samples obtained at several locations on the surgical specimen and at postoperative endoscopy. Findings and caveats that apply to the study as a whole: Compared with CD4 T cells, sorted CD8 T cells held more high-frequency clones, which suggests that the mucosal expansions were mostly CD8. A significantly higher proportion of clonal expansions was observed in active smokers at surgery than in non-smokers (roughly 27% vs 19%, p=0.02). Only a subgroup of patients, of unstated size, had their mucosal CD4 and CD8 T cells sorted and sequenced. Higher percentages of high-frequency clones at the time of surgery were linked to endoscopic recurrence, and every patient with clonality above 26.8% (18/57) had recurrence.

The library was produced with the immunoSEQ multiplex PCR assay. Adaptive Biotechnology amplified the CDR3 regions from genomic DNA with a two-step multiplex PCR designed to control amplification bias. Primers for every V and J gene segment were used in the first PCR, and barcodes and Illumina adapters were added in the second PCR. CDR3 libraries were sequenced on an Illumina instrument. The original pipeline was this. Analysis combined the vendor-provided pipelines with custom analysis of raw data in R/Bioconductor under R version 3.3.0. Clonality, which ranges from 0 to 1, was calculated as the inverse of the normalised Shannon entropy across all productive clones. The repertoire share taken up by the top 100 clones defined high-frequency clones, and only clones that passed a 95% confidence test were kept. The Simpson index measured repertoire diversity, and the Morisita-Horn index measured overlap between samples. TCRdb carries this immuneACCESS record with in-frame sequences only. Its versions omit some clonotypes, under half of them owing to an unresolved V gene in the studies checked, with the rest unexplained. The DNA gave D and trimming, while V, J and clone size come from that table. This sample lists around 11,000 clones; about nine tenths were detected once. The ten largest make up over 7.5% of the sample.

As encoded in the germline V gene, CDR1 is MNHEY while CDR2 is SVGAGI. The CDR3, from cysteine to phenylalanine, totals 13 residues. Only the CDR3 region is kept as DNA, spanning 39 bases read in frame from base 1. V is clipped by 2 bases and J by 7 bases, and the sequence between their germline boundaries is 11 bases long. This clone was found once. There is no known antigen for this receptor. No much larger clone exists at a distance of one base, and base qualities are not known. The sample's time point label, decoded: inflamed ileum from the surgical specimen. To be eligible, patients had to be adults with ileal or ileocolonic Crohn's disease and an indication for ileocolonic resection. Whole ileal mucosal biopsies were kept frozen at -80 degrees C prior to DNA extraction. A TRizol-based method was used to extract genomic DNA from the frozen whole biopsies, and the DNA was quantified with a NanoDrop 2000 spectrophotometer.

Sequences were obtained from ileal tissue. This sequence uses TRBV6-5 and TRBJ1-2; the D gene is perhaps TRBD1, on 6 matching bases. The TCR comes from an adult with Crohn's disease. The CDR3 loop reads CASSYRTEFGYTF. The DNA sequence reads TGTGCCAGCAGTTACCGGACAGAGTTTGGCTACACCTTC.